The 27 T cell receptor beta chains given below trace back to one sample, sequenced in a study of T-cell memory formation after mild COVID-19. TCRdb called the 5' RACE reads again in MiXCR, with one record for every CDR3 protein. The table shows 470,000 or so distinct CDR3 sequences, with roughly 20% occurring only once. Sequencing was performed on PBMCs or a T cell subset sorted from them (not recorded which). Source of these receptors: an adult woman who had mild COVID-19 (a few samples of this study predate the infection). Cell type and time point are not known.

The chain uses TRBV5-1 and TRBJ1-2; TRBD1 aligns across 7 bases. CDR1 is SGHRS and CDR2 is YFSETQ in the germline V gene. V shed 0 bases, J shed 1 base, and the junction held 12 bases outside the gene matches. The CDR3 contains 18 residues. For the CDR3, the DNA is TGCGCCAGCAGCTTGGCCCCCGGGACAGATAACCTTAACTATGGCTACACCTTC. It yields the protein CASSLAPGTDNLNYGYTF.

This clonotype was recorded many times. This chain connects TRBV20-1 to TRBJ1-1; tentatively, D is TRBD1 (6 bases). Germline V gene lookup returns CDR1 DFQATT and CDR2 SNEGSKA (reference sequence). V lost 0 bases to trimming and J lost 1 base, with 9 bases between them. The CDR3 contains 14 residues. The CDR3 loop is CSAREGGANTEAFF. Written as DNA, the CDR3 is TGCAGTGCTAGAGAGGGGGGGGCGAACACTGAAGCTTTCTTT.

The V and J genes are TRBV4-1 and TRBJ2-3, with D unresolved. Between the trimmed V and J ends, which lost 2 bases and 0 bases, there was a span of 6 bases. Germline-derived CDR1 and CDR2 are MGHRA and YSYEKL. This CDR3 has 14 residues. Here the CDR3 DNA reads TGCGCCAGCAGCCAATACCGTAGCACAGATACGCAGTATTTT. It codes for CASSQYRSTDTQYF.

J is TRBJ2-1 and V is TRBV28, with D possibly being TRBD2 (6 bases). V dropped 8 bases and J dropped 9 bases, with 17 bases sitting between them. CDR1 and CDR2 from the germline V gene are MDHEN and SYDVKM. The CDR3 totals 13 residues. This CDR3 is CASSIGGMAEQFF. The DNA of the CDR3 is TGTGCCAGCTCAATCGGCGGGATGGCTGAGCAGTTCTTC.

This chain connects TRBV6-1 to TRBJ2-7; 15 nucleotides line up with TRBD2. The germline V gene encodes CDR1 MNHNS and CDR2 SASEGT. CDR3 length equals 15 residues. V gave up 5 bases and J gave up 7 bases; unmatched junction bases: 6. CDR3: CASSRTSGGAGEQYF. DNA for the CDR3: TGTGCCAGCAGTCGGACTAGCGGGGGGGCCGGGGAGCAGTACTTC.

This clonotype has just a few counts. The chain combines TRBV20-1 with TRBJ2-2; D is unclear. Germline V CDR1 and CDR2: DFQATT, SNEGSKA (reference sequence). The CDR3 sequence is 16 residues long. Trimming cost V 3 bases and J 7 bases, with 21 bases left between them. CDR3 nucleotides: TGCAGTGCTAGTAATGGGGAAGTTGAAAGGAACGGGGAGCTGTTTTTT. This translates into CSASNGEVERNGELFF.

This rearrangement joins TRBV3-1 to TRBJ2-3; D may correspond to TRBD1 or TRBD2 (6 bases each). The V and J ends lost 1 base and 2 bases respectively, with 13 bases between them. The germline V gene encodes CDR1 LGHDT and CDR2 YNNKEL (reference sequence). The CDR3 extends over 16 amino acids. The CDR3 coding sequence is TGTGCCAGCAGCCAAGGGAGGGGGGCCTCCACAGATACGCAGTATTTT. It encodes CASSQGRGASTDTQYF.

This clonotype was seen only a few times. V is TRBV12-3 or TRBV12-4 and J is TRBJ1-1, with TRBD1 identical over 8 bases. There are 14 residues in the CDR3. After removal of 4 bases from V and 5 bases from J, the junction contained 6 bases not matched to a gene. CDR3 DNA: TGTGCCAGCAGTTCAGCAGGGGGCATTACTGAAGCTTTCTTT. It codes for CASSSAGGITEAFF.

J is TRBJ1-6 and V is TRBV3-1; the D gene is possibly TRBD1 (5 bases). Germline CDR1 and CDR2: LGHDT and YNNKEL (reference sequence). V shed 10 bases and J shed 6 bases, with 19 bases lying between them. The CDR3 has 15 amino acids. The CDR3 reads CATRNRDVLNSPLHF. CDR3 DNA: TGTGCCACTAGAAACCGGGACGTCCTTAATTCACCCCTCCACTTT.

This clonotype was detected ten times or more. J is TRBJ1-1 and V is TRBV20-1, with unresolved D. Germline lookup yields CDR1 DFQATT and CDR2 SNEGSKA (reference sequence). The CDR3 sequence is 15 residues long. V dropped 3 bases and J dropped 4 bases, with 18 bases sitting between them. The CDR3 is CSASDPMRVGTEAFF. The CDR3 nucleotides read TGCAGTGCTAGTGACCCTATGAGGGTCGGCACTGAAGCTTTCTTT.

The rearrangement uses TRBV27 and TRBJ2-7, with 12 bases fitting TRBD2. The CDR3 is 16 residues long. V lost 7 bases to trimming and J lost 2 bases; unmatched junction nucleotides: 9. Germline values: CDR1 MNHEY, CDR2 SMNVEV (reference sequence). CDR3 DNA: TGTGCCAGCAACCCGGGACTAGCGGGCCCAACCTACGAGCAGTACTTC. As protein: CASNPGLAGPTYEQYF.

This chain connects TRBV6-5 to TRBJ1-1; 8 bases fit TRBD1. The length of the CDR3 is 15 residues. Germline CDR1 reads MNHEY; CDR2 reads SVGAGI. Trimming removed 1 base from V and 4 bases from J; junction bases left unmatched: 5. Written as DNA, the CDR3 is TGTGCCAGCAGTTACTGGACAGGGTCGGGCACTGAAGCTTTCTTT. As protein: CASSYWTGSGTEAFF.

This clonotype was counted a few times. This chain uses TRBV20-1 with TRBJ1-6; no definite D call. This CDR3 is built from 15 residues. CDR1 is DFQATT and CDR2 is SNEGSKA in the germline V gene (reference sequence). Trimming left V 3 bases short and J 3 bases short, with 12 bases between. The CDR3 loop reads CSARAQAHYNSPLHF. CDR3 sequence (DNA): TGCAGTGCTAGGGCGCAGGCTCACTATAATTCACCCCTCCACTTT.

V usage is TRBV29-1 and J usage is TRBJ1-2; D gene unclear. Trimming pared 6 bases from V and 5 bases from J, leaving 10 bases between. The CDR3 contains 11 residues. The germline CDR1 and CDR2 sequences are SQVTM and ANQGSEA. CDR3 in amino acids: CSVGGLYGYTF. In DNA form, the CDR3 reads TGCAGCGTGGGCGGACTTTATGGCTACACCTTC.

The chain is built from TRBV7-6 and TRBJ2-7, with 8 bases aligning to TRBD2. V lost 5 bases, J lost 2 bases, and 5 bases stayed unmatched. CDR3 length: 14 residues. Germline CDR1 and CDR2: SGHVS and FNYEAQ. CDR3 nucleotide sequence: TGTGCCAGCAGCCTTAGCGGGACGGCCTACGAGCAGTACTTC. This encodes CASSLSGTAYEQYF.

This clonotype was counted between two and nine times. For the CDR3, the DNA is TGTGCCAGCAGACGACAGGGCCTCCAAGAGACCCAGTACTTC. Its translation: CASRRQGLQETQYF. This sequence joins TRBV2 and TRBJ2-5; TRBD1 matches 7 bases. V shed 6 bases and J 1 base; nucleotides not matched to a gene: 5. CDR3 size: 14 residues. Germline V gene data show CDR1 as SNHLY and CDR2 as FYNNEI.

The rearrangement joins TRBV10-3 to TRBJ2-5, with D unresolved. In germline, CDR1 is ENHRY, CDR2 SYGVKD. V gave up 10 bases and J gave up 5 bases, with 17 bases separating them. The CDR3 length is 13 residues. The CDR3 coding sequence is TGTGCCACCCGAGTCGAGACTGGGGAGACCCAGTACTTC. This encodes CATRVETGETQYF.

V usage is TRBV5-1 and J usage is TRBJ1-3; the D is unclear. Trimming left V 0 bases short and J 0 bases short, with 7 bases between. Germline CDR1 reads SGHRS; CDR2 reads YFSETQ. The CDR3 has 15 amino acids. CDR3 amino acids: CASSLDTRSGNTIYF. CDR3 in DNA: TGCGCCAGCAGCTTGGACACCCGCTCTGGAAACACCATATATTTT.

The chain has TRBV13 and TRBJ2-1; weak D call: TRBD1 (5 bases). Per germline, CDR1 PRHDT and CDR2 FYEKMQ (reference sequence). V shed 0 bases and J shed 0 bases, with 12 bases lying between them. CDR3 length: 17 residues. CDR3 in amino acids: CASSLGLRQSSYNEQFF. The CDR3 DNA reads as TGTGCCAGCAGCTTAGGCCTAAGACAGAGCTCCTACAATGAGCAGTTCTTC.

V is TRBV15 and J is TRBJ2-5, with D hard to call. The CDR3 loop spans 16 amino acids. Trimming took 1 base from V and 1 from J, leaving 13 bases between them. Germline lookup yields CDR1 LNHNV and CDR2 YYDKDF (reference sequence). CDR3 region: CATSRGVGSGQETQYF. The CDR3, as DNA: TGTGCCACCAGCAGAGGAGTTGGTAGTGGCCAAGAGACCCAGTACTTC.

This clonotype appeared once. At one end the junction does not follow the germline gene, possibly because of a read error. The J gene is TRBJ2-3, the V gene TRBV10-3; no clear D gene. The length of the CDR3 is 13 residues. Germline assignment: CDR1 ENHRY and CDR2 SYGVKD. DNA for the CDR3: TGTGCCCTCAGTGCCGGCAGATCAGATACGCAGTATTTT. Its protein product is CALSAGRSDTQYF.

This clonotype showed up just a few times. The CDR3 sequence is CSADLWGAPGNTIYF. CDR3 DNA sequence: TGCAGTGCCGATCTCTGGGGGGCGCCTGGAAACACCATATATTTT. The chain recombines TRBV20-1 with TRBJ1-3, with a possible D match to TRBD1 (6 bases). Germline CDR1 DFQATT, CDR2 SNEGSKA (reference sequence). V was pared by 6 bases and J by 2 bases, with 17 bases between. CDR3 length: 15 residues.

The CDR3 loop reads CATSGRGGVHEKLFF. CDR3 coding DNA: TGTGCCACCAGCGGTCGGGGAGGAGTTCATGAAAAACTGTTTTTT. The chain combines TRBV15 with TRBJ1-4, with D unresolved. The CDR3 loop spans 15 amino acids. Trimming removed 5 bases at V and 6 bases at J, with 16 bases between. From germline, CDR1 is LNHNV and CDR2 YYDKDF (reference sequence).

This clonotype was picked up a small number of times. V is TRBV20-1 and J is TRBJ2-4; D uncertain. Germline assignment: CDR1 DFQATT and CDR2 SNEGSKA (reference sequence). V gave up 1 base and J gave up 0 bases, with 7 bases separating them. CDR3 length equals 14 residues. CDR3 region: CSARVGLAKNIQYF. The CDR3 DNA reads as TGCAGTGCTAGAGTAGGGTTAGCCAAAAACATTCAGTACTTC.

Only a few counts were recorded for this clonotype. The gene calls are TRBV5-1 and TRBJ2-1; D might be TRBD1 or TRBD2, each matching 6 bases. Per germline, CDR1 SGHRS and CDR2 YFSETQ. This CDR3 region has 17 residues. V shed 4 bases and J shed 4 bases, with 21 bases lying between them. The CDR3 is CASSARVLRGRYNEQFF. DNA for the CDR3: TGCGCCAGCAGCGCCCGAGTGCTCCGGGGGCGGTACAATGAGCAGTTCTTC.

The chain is built from TRBV7-9 and TRBJ1-1; TRBD1 is a possible D gene (5 bases). The ends were cut back, 3 bases at V and 3 bases at J, with 11 bases in the middle. The CDR3 contains 14 residues. Per the germline V gene, CDR1 is SEHNR and CDR2 is FQNEAQ (reference sequence). The CDR3 protein is CASSFPDSHTEAFF. As DNA, the CDR3 is TGTGCCAGCAGCTTCCCTGACAGCCACACTGAAGCTTTCTTT.

This clonotype was picked up a small number of times. The chain is built from TRBV12-3 or TRBV12-4 and TRBJ1-2; 11 bases are shared with TRBD1. This CDR3 spans 15 amino acids. V lost 1 base to trimming and J lost 3 bases; unmatched junction nucleotides: 1. CDR3 region: CASSLGGQGDYGYTF. CDR3 nucleotides: TGTGCCAGCAGTTTAGGGGGACAGGGGGACTATGGCTACACCTTC.